A single sample is the source of the 4 T cell receptor beta chains below, sequenced in a study of blood T cell repertoires in COVID-19. The data were produced by immunoSEQ multiplex PCR, yet TCRdb's version contains in-frame clones alone and is incomplete. The table shows 290,000 or so clones, with nearly 90% occurring only once. Sequencing input: PBMCs or T cells enriched from blood (not recorded which). The receptors were gathered from a woman aged 18-35 years with acute COVID-19.

This clone was seen once. The chain combines TRBV25-1 with TRBJ2-1; D not certain. The CDR3 is 14 residues long. CDR1 is MGHDK, CDR2 SYGVNS, per germline. V lost 3 bases and J 8 bases, leaving 14 bases between the germline ends. CDR3 loop: CASSDGLQTDEQFF. The CDR3 DNA is TGTGCCAGCAGTGACGGGTTGCAGACCGATGAGCAGTTCTTC.

V usage is TRBV6-5 and J usage is TRBJ2-7; the D gene is possibly TRBD1 (6 bases). V was shortened by 0 bases and J by 5 bases, with 11 bases between the two germline ends. Germline V gene sequence: CDR1 MNHEY, CDR2 SVGAGI. CDR3 length: 14 amino acids. CDR3 sequence (DNA): TGTGCCAGCAGTTACTCACAGGGCCGTCACGAGCAGTACTTC. It encodes CASSYSQGRHEQYF.

CDR3 in DNA: TGTGCCAGCAGTCTCGGGGAGGACAATCAGCCCCAGCATTTT. It codes for CASSLGEDNQPQHF. The V and J genes are TRBV28 and TRBJ1-5; D unresolved. Looked up from germline, CDR1 is MDHEN and CDR2 is SYDVKM. Trimming removed 5 bases at V and 3 bases at J, with 11 bases between. CDR3 size: 14 residues.

Regarding this clone: Other DNA variants within this sample encode the same CDR3. The chain combines TRBV15 with TRBJ2-6; D might be TRBD2 (5 bases). V lost 0 bases, J lost 0 bases, and 6 bases lay in between. The CDR3 is 16 amino acids. CDR1 is LNHNV and CDR2 is YYDKDF in the germline V gene (reference sequence). CDR3 residues: CATSRDRGSGANVLTF. The CDR3 DNA follows: TGTGCCACCAGCAGAGATCGGGGCTCTGGGGCCAACGTCCTGACTTTC.